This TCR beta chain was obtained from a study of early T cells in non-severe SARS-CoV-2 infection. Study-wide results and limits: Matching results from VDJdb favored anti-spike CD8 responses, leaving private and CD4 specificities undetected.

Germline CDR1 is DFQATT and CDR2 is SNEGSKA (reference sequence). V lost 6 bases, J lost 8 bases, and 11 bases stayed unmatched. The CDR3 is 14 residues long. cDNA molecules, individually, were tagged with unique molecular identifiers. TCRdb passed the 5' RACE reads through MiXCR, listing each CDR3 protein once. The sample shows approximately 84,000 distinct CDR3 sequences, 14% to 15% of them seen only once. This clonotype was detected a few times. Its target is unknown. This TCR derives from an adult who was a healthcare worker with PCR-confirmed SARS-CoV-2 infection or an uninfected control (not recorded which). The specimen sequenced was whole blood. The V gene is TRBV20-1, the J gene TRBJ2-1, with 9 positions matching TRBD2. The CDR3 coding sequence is TGCAGTGCGAAGGGACTAGCCGCGAGGCATGAGCAGTTCTTC. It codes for CSAKGLAARHEQFF.